This T cell receptor (beta chain) comes out of a study of blood T cells in healthy people across ages. This clonotype turned up a few times. What it binds is not known. Whole-study results and caveats: Investigators viewed diversity estimates from one million T cells as underestimates, the study reported.

A J-beta primer mix and a sample-barcoded 5' primer were used in a second PCR of roughly 6 to 12 cycles. One entry per CDR3 protein, called by TCRdb with MiXCR from the 5' RACE reads. The sample lists 700,000 or so distinct CDR3 sequences; roughly two fifths were seen once. Germline CDR1 and CDR2: SGHRS and YFSETQ. Trimming removed 4 bases at V and 4 bases at J, with 10 bases between. CDR3 length: 13 amino acids. This receptor was identified in a man aged 80 or over in good health. Source material: blood. The genes are TRBV5-1 and TRBJ2-3, with D maybe TRBD1 (5 bases). Here the CDR3 DNA reads TGCGCCAGCAGCCGCGACAGCCCAGATACGCAGTATTTT. It specifies CASSRDSPDTQYF.